This T cell receptor (beta chain) originates from a study of blood T cell repertoires in COVID-19. Study-wide context: From the United States, Italy and Spain came samples of acute and convalescent COVID-19.

There are 14 residues in the CDR3. V shed 5 bases and J shed 6 bases, with 13 bases lying between them. Per germline, CDR1 SEHNR and CDR2 FQNEAQ (reference sequence). Libraries were prepared by immunoSEQ multiplex PCR; TCRdb keeps only in-frame clonotypes and omits some of them. The sample holds hundreds of thousands of clones, around 90% seen once. This receptor was identified in a woman aged 18-29 years with acute COVID-19. The V and J genes are TRBV7-9 and TRBJ2-2; D may be TRBD1 (5 bases). Sequenced material: PBMCs or T cells enriched from blood (not recorded which). CDR3 coding DNA: TGTGCCAGCAGCCCCCAGGGAAGGGCCGGGGAGCTGTTTTTT. Translating gives CASSPQGRAGELFF.